One T cell receptor beta chain is described in this entry. From blood CD8+ and CD4+ T cells, the TCR beta chain was sequenced. This sample is drawn from a study of CD8 T cells in Susac syndrome. RNA in amounts of roughly 0.5 to 1 ug was reverse transcribed with random hexamers. Each CDR3 protein is one row after TCRdb ran MiXCR on the immunoSEQ multiplex PCR reads. The data hold around 140,000 distinct CDR3 sequences, with roughly 95% observed a single time. This CDR3 region has 14 residues. Trimming left V 5 bases short and J 5 bases short, with 15 bases between. CDR1 and CDR2 (germline): LNHNV, YYDKDF (reference sequence).

V usage is TRBV15 and J usage is TRBJ2-5, with D tentatively TRBD1 or TRBD2 (7 bases each). Sequenced sample: CD4+ T cells from PBMCs. This clonotype was sampled from a human donor with multiple sclerosis. CDR3 sequence: CATSPRQGGETQYF. CDR3 bases: TGTGCCACCAGCCCCCGACAGGGAGGGGAGACCCAGTACTTC.